This T cell receptor beta chain comes out of a study of blood T cell repertoires in COVID-19. On the study more broadly: Sites in the United States, Italy and Spain provided acute and convalescent COVID-19 samples. PBMCs, B-cell-depleted T cells, or T cells were the source of the cDNA or gDNA that made up the material.

Trimming took off 4 bases at V and 5 bases at J, with 12 bases between the two ends. CDR1 MGHDK and CDR2 SYGVNS come from the germline V gene. The CDR3 is 15 amino acids. Per the authors' pipeline: Amplification from reference gene primers served as the basis for estimated nucleated cell counts. The repertoire was sequenced with immunoSEQ multiplex PCR; TCRdb's copy has only in-frame clones and lacks some. V, J and clone size are those of that table, while D and trimming were read from the DNA. The sample carries 240,000 or so clones, 70% to 90% recorded once. The source is a woman in her thirties or forties who had recovered from COVID-19. The sample taken for sequencing was peripheral blood. V and J are TRBV25-1 and TRBJ1-6; TRBD1 might be the D (5 bases). The CDR3 nucleotides are TGTGCCAGCAGTGGGTTGGGGGGGAATAATTCACCCCTCCACTTT. Its translation is CASSGLGGNNSPLHF.